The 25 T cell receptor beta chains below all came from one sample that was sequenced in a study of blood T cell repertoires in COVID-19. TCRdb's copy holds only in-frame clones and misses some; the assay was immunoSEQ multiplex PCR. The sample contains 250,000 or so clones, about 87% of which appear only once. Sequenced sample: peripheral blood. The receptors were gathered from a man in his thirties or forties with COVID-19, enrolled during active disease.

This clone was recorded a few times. CDR3: CASSQDQSGPYGYTF. The CDR3 DNA reads as TGTGCCAGCAGCCAAGATCAATCAGGGCCCTATGGCTACACCTTC. The rearrangement links TRBV3-1 (or the pseudogene TRBV3-2) to TRBJ1-2, with D perhaps matching TRBD1 (5 bases). This CDR3 comprises 15 residues. Germline V CDR1 and CDR2: LGHDT, YNNKEL (reference sequence). The V and J ends lost 0 bases and 4 bases respectively, with 12 bases between them.

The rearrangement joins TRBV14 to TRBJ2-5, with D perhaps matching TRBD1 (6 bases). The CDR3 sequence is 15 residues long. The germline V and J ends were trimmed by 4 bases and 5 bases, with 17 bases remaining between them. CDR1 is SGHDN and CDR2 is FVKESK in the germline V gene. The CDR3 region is CASSPISRDTETQYF. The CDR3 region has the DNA TGTGCCAGCAGCCCTATATCCAGGGACACGGAGACCCAGTACTTC.

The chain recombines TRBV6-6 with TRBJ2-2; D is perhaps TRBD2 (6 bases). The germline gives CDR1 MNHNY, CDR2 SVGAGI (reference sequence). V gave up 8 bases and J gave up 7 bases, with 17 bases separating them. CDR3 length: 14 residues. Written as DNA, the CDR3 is TGTGCCAGCTATGGGCCTAGCGTGGGCGGGGAGCTGTTTTTT. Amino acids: CASYGPSVGGELFF.

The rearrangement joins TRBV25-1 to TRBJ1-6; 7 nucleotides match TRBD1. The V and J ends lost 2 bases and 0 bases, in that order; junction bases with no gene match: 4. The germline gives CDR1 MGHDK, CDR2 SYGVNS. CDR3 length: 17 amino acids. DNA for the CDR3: TGTGCCAGCAGTGAACAACAGGGGAGCTCCTATAATTCACCCCTCCACTTT. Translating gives CASSEQQGSSYNSPLHF.

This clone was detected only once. CDR3 in amino acids: CASSYSNTGSNQPQHF. CDR3 in DNA: TGTGCCAGCAGTTACTCGAATACGGGTAGCAATCAGCCCCAGCATTTT. The rearrangement joins TRBV6-5 to TRBJ1-5; D gene unclear. The CDR3 totals 16 residues. Germline V CDR1 and CDR2: MNHEY, SVGAGI. V was pared by 0 bases and J by 0 bases, with 9 bases between.

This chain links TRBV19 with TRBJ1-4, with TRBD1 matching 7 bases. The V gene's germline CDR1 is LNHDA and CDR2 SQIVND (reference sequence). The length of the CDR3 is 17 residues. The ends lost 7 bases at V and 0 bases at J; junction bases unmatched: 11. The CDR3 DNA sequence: TGTGCCAGTACCGATGGGGGGACAGTTGCAACTAATGAAAAACTGTTTTTT. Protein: CASTDGGTVATNEKLFF.

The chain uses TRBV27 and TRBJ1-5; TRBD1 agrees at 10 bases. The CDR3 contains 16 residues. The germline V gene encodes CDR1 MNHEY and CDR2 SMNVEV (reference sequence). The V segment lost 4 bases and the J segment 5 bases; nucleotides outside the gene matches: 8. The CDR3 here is CASSSYIDRGHQPQHF. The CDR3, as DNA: TGTGCCAGCAGTTCCTATATCGACAGGGGGCATCAGCCCCAGCATTTT.

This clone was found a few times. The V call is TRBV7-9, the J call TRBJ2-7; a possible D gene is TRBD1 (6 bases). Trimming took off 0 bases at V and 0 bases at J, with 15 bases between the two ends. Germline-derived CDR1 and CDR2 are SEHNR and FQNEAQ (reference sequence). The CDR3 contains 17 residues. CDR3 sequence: CASSLAPTGISSYEQYF. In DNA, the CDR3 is TGTGCCAGCAGCTTAGCCCCGACAGGCATTAGCTCCTACGAGCAGTACTTC.

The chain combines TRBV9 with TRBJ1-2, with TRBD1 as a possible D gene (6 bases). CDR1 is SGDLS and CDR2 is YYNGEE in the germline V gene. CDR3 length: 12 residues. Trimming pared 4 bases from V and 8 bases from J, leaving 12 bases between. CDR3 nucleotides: TGTGCCAGCAGCTCCCCGAGGGGGGGCTACACCTTC. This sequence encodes CASSSPRGGYTF.

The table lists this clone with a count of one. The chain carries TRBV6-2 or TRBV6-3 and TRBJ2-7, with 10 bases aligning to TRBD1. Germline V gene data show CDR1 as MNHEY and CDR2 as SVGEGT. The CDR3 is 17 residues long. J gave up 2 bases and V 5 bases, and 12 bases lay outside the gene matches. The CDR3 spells CASSHDATGTGAYEQYF. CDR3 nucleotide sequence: TGTGCCAGCAGTCATGACGCCACCGGGACAGGGGCCTACGAGCAGTACTTC.

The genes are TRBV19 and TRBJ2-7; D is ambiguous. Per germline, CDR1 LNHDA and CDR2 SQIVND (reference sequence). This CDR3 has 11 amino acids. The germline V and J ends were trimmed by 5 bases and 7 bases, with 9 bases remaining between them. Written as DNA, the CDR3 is TGTGCCAGTAGTTTGGGCCGGGAGCAGTACTTC. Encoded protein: CASSLGREQYF. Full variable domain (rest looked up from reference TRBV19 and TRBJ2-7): DGGITQSPKYLFRKEGQNVTLSCEQNLNHDAMYWYRQDPGQGLRLIYYSQIVNDFQKGDIAEGYSVSREKKESFPLTVTSAQKNPTAFYLCASSLGREQYFGPGTRLTVT.

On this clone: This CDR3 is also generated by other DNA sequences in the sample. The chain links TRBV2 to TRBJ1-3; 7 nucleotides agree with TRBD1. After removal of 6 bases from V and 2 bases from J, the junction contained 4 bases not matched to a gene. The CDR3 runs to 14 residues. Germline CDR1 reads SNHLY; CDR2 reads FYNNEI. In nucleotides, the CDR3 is TGTGCCAGCAGCGGCCAGGGGGCTGGAAACACCATATATTTT. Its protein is CASSGQGAGNTIYF.

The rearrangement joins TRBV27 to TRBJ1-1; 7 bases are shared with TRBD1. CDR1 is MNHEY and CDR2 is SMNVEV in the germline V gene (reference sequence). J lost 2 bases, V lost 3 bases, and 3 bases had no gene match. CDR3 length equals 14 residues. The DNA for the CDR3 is TGTGCCAGCAGTTTTACAGGGGCCAACACTGAAGCTTTCTTT. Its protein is CASSFTGANTEAFF.

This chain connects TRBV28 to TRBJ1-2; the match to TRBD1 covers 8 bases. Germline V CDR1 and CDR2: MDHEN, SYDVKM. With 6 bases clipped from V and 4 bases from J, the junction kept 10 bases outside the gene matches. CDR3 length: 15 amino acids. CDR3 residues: CASRDSDRAGYGYTF. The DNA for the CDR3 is TGTGCCAGCAGAGACTCGGACAGGGCGGGCTATGGCTACACCTTC.

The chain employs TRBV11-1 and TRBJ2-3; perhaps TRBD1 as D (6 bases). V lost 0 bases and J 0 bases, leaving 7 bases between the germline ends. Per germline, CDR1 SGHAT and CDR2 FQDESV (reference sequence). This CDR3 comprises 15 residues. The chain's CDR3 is CASSLAGASTDTQYF. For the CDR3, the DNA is TGTGCCAGCAGCTTAGCGGGGGCGAGCACAGATACGCAGTATTTT. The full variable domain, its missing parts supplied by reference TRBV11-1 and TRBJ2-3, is EAEVAQSPRYKITEKSQAVAFWCDPISGHATLYWYRQILGQGPELLVQFQDESVVDDSQLPKDRFSAERLKGVDSTLKIQPAELGDSAMYLCASSLAGASTDTQYFGPGTRLTVL.

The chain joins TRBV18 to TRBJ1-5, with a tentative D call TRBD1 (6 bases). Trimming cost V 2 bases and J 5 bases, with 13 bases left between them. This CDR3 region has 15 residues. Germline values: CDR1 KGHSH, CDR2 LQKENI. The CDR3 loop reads CASSPDGQGYQPQHF. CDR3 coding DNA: TGTGCCAGCTCACCAGACGGGCAGGGGTATCAGCCCCAGCATTTT.

The CDR3 nucleotides read TGTGCCAGCAGCGCCAGTATAGCGGGACAACACAATGAGCAGTTCTTC. Protein product: CASSASIAGQHNEQFF. The chain recombines TRBV21-1 with TRBJ2-1; TRBD2, the table's D call, was not compared with the DNA. TRBV21-1 is assigned pseudogene status. The length of the CDR3 is 16 residues.

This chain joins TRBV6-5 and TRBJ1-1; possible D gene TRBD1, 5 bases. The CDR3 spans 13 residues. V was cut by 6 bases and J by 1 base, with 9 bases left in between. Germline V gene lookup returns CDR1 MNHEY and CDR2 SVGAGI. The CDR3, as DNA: TGTGCCAGCAGCTGGGGCGGGAACACTGAAGCTTTCTTT. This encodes CASSWGGNTEAFF.

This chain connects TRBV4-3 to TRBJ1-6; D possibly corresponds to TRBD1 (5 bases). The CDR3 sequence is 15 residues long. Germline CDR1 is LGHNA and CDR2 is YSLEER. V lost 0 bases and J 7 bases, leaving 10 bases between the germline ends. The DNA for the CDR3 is TGCGCCAGCAGCCAAGACAGGGTGGGCAATTCACCCCTCCACTTT. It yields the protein CASSQDRVGNSPLHF.

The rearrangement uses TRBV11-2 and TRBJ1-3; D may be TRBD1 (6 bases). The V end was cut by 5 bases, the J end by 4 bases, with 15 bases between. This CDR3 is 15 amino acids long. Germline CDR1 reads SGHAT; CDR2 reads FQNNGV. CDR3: CASSLNWGPGNTIYF. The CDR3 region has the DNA TGTGCCAGCAGCCTGAATTGGGGGCCCGGAAACACCATATATTTT.

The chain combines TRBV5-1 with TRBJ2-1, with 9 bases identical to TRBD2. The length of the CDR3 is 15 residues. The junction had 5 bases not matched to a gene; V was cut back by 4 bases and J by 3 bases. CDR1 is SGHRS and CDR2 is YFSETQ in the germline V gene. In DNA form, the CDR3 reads TGCGCCAGCAGCGGTCTAGCGGGACTCTACAATGAGCAGTTCTTC. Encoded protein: CASSGLAGLYNEQFF.

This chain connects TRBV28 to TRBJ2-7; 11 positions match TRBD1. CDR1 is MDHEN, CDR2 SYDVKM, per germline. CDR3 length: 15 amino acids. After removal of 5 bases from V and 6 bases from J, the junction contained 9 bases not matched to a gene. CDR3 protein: CASSRLGTGGFEQYF. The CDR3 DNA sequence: TGTGCCAGCAGTCGCCTCGGGACAGGGGGTTTCGAGCAGTACTTC.

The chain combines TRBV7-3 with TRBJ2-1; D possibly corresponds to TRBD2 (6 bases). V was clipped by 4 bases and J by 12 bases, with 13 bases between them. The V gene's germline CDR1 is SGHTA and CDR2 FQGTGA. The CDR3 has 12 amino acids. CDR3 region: CASSSQDGGQFF. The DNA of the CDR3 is TGTGCCAGCAGCTCCCAAGACGGGGGGCAGTTCTTC. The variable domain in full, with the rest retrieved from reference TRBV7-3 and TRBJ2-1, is GAGVSQTPSNKVTEKGKYVELRCDPISGHTALYWYRQSLGQGPEFLIYFQGTGAADDSGLPNDRFFAVRPEGSVSTLKIQRTERGDSAVYLCASSSQDGGQFFGPGTRLTVL.

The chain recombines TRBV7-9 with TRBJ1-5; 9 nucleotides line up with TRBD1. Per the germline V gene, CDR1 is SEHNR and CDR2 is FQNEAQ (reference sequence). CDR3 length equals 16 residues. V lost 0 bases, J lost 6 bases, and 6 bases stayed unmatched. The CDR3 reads CASSLAGQGRSQPQHF. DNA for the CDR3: TGTGCCAGCAGCTTAGCGGGACAGGGCAGGAGTCAGCCCCAGCATTTT.

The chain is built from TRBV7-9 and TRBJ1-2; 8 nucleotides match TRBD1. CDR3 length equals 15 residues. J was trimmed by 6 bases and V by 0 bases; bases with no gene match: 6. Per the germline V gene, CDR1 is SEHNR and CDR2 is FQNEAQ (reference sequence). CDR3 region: CASSLAWLQGDGYTF. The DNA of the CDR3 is TGTGCCAGCAGCTTAGCGTGGTTACAGGGGGATGGCTACACCTTC.